A selection of T cell receptor beta chains follows, all from one sample in a study of blood T cell repertoires in COVID-19. The table came from immunoSEQ multiplex PCR; TCRdb's copy has only in-frame clones and leaves some out. The sample contains 150,000 to 200,000 clones, 80% of which appear only once. Sequenced input: PBMCs or T cells enriched from blood (not recorded which). These receptors came from a man aged 40-49 years who had recovered from COVID-19. CDR3s include the opening cysteine and the closing phenylalanine or tryptophan. The order of the fields is clone size, J gene, V gene, D gene, CDR3 protein, CDR3 DNA. D genes are given only for firm matches. Only part of the rows carry a size: once, few, many, or a class if the clone is expanded.

clone_size: .; j_call: TRBJ2-5; v_call: TRBV14; d_call: TRBD1; cdr3_aa: CASSFLPGQGLHF; cdr3_nt: TGTGCCAGCAGTTTCCTTCCGGGACAGGGTTTACACTTC
clone_size: once; j_call: TRBJ1-1; v_call: TRBV7-9; d_call: TRBD1; cdr3_aa: CASSLGVGTGNTEAFF; cdr3_nt: TGTGCCAGCAGCTTAGGCGTGGGGACAGGGAACACTGAAGCTTTCTTT
clone_size: .; j_call: TRBJ2-5; v_call: TRBV19; d_call: TRBD2; cdr3_aa: CASSMVQAGTRPETQYF; cdr3_nt: TGTGCCAGTAGTATGGTCCAAGCGGGGACTCGCCCAGAGACCCAGTACTTC
clone_size: .; j_call: TRBJ1-5; v_call: TRBV2; d_call: .; cdr3_aa: CASSEAPRRGQPQHF; cdr3_nt: TGTGCCAGCAGTGAAGCACCGCGCAGGGGTCAGCCCCAGCATTTT
clone_size: .; j_call: TRBJ2-5; v_call: TRBV11-1; d_call: .; cdr3_aa: CASSAAGPRQETQYF; cdr3_nt: TGTGCCAGCAGCGCCGCGGGACCGAGACAAGAGACCCAGTACTTC
clone_size: few; j_call: TRBJ1-1; v_call: TRBV6-1; d_call: TRBD1; cdr3_aa: CASRELRDRAGYTEAFF; cdr3_nt: TGTGCCAGCAGAGAACTCCGGGACAGGGCGGGGTACACTGAAGCTTTCTTT
clone_size: .; j_call: TRBJ2-7; v_call: TRBV6-1; d_call: .; cdr3_aa: CASSENRAYEQYF; cdr3_nt: TGTGCCAGCAGTGAAAACAGGGCTTACGAGCAGTACTTC
clone_size: .; j_call: TRBJ2-3; v_call: TRBV7-2; d_call: .; cdr3_aa: CASSFLGASGTQYF; cdr3_nt: TGTGCCAGCAGCTTTCTTGGGGCCTCAGGGACGCAGTATTTT
clone_size: .; j_call: TRBJ2-3; v_call: TRBV6-5; d_call: .; cdr3_aa: CASKGSVYTDTQYF; cdr3_nt: TGTGCCAGCAAGGGTAGCGTTTACACAGATACGCAGTATTTT
clone_size: .; j_call: TRBJ1-2; v_call: TRBV5-4; d_call: .; cdr3_aa: CASSLDGRGGDGYTF; cdr3_nt: TGTGCCAGCAGCTTGGATGGCAGGGGAGGGGATGGCTACACCTTC
clone_size: .; j_call: TRBJ1-2; v_call: TRBV13; d_call: .; cdr3_aa: CASSTPGGQGDYGYTF; cdr3_nt: TGTGCCAGCAGCACCCCCGGGGGGCAGGGAGACTATGGCTACACCTTC